This is a list of T cell receptor beta chains from one sample in a study of response to subunit inactivated influenza vaccine. TCRdb itself ran the RT-PCR reads through MiXCR, one entry per CDR3 protein. There are about 530,000 distinct CDR3 sequences in the sample; 12% occur only once, and about 10% lies in the top ten. The source material was PBMCs from blood, sampled on the day of vaccination. These receptors were collected from a man aged 50 to 60 who received an inactivated influenza vaccine. The CDR3 runs from the conserved cysteine through the conserved F or W. The D gene is left open where the match is weak. The listing skips clone size in some rows; elsewhere it reads once, few, many or a size class.

V gene: TRBV5-1
clone size: .
D gene: .
J gene: TRBJ2-1
CDR3 DNA: TGCGCCAGCAGTCACCCTTTCTACAATGAGCAGTTCTTC
CDR3 protein: CASSHPFYNEQFF

V gene: TRBV14
clone size: many
D gene: TRBD1
J gene: TRBJ1-4
CDR3 DNA: TGTGCCAGCAGCACCCAGGGGGCGAAACGAGAAAAACTGTTTTTT
CDR3 protein: CASSTQGAKREKLFF

V gene: TRBV5-1
clone size: many
D gene: .
J gene: TRBJ2-3
CDR3 DNA: TGCGCCAGCAGCACACAGGAGTTCACAGATACGCAGTATTTT
CDR3 protein: CASSTQEFTDTQYF

V gene: TRBV29-1
clone size: few
D gene: .
J gene: TRBJ1-4
CDR3 DNA: TGCAGCGTCGCCCCGGGCCCTCGGGAAAAACTGTTTTTT
CDR3 protein: CSVAPGPREKLFF

V gene: TRBV10-3
clone size: few
D gene: .
J gene: TRBJ1-1
CDR3 DNA: TGTGCCATCAGTGAGGGAAGCGATACTGAAGCTTTCTTT
CDR3 protein: CAISEGSDTEAFF

V gene: TRBV5-1
clone size: many
D gene: .
J gene: TRBJ1-4
CDR3 DNA: TGCGCCAGCAGCTTCGGGGGGATCATGGATGAAAAACTGTTTTTT
CDR3 protein: CASSFGGIMDEKLFF

V gene: TRBV6-1
clone size: many
D gene: TRBD1
J gene: TRBJ1-1
CDR3 DNA: TGTGCCAGCAGTGACGGGACAGTGAACACTGAAGCTTTCTTT
CDR3 protein: CASSDGTVNTEAFF

V gene: TRBV5-1
clone size: .
D gene: .
J gene: TRBJ2-5
CDR3 DNA: TGCGCCAGCAGCTCTTACATGGGAGAGACCCAGTACTTC
CDR3 protein: CASSSYMGETQYF

V gene: TRBV20-1
clone size: few
D gene: .
J gene: TRBJ2-7
CDR3 DNA: TGCAGTGCTAGAGATCACAGGGACCCCTACGAGCAGTACTTC
CDR3 protein: CSARDHRDPYEQYF

V gene: TRBV20-1
clone size: few
D gene: .
J gene: TRBJ2-7
CDR3 DNA: TGCAGTGCTAGAGATCGCCCCCCTCTTGGTAGCTCCTACGAGCAGTACTTC
CDR3 protein: CSARDRPPLGSSYEQYF

V gene: TRBV7-2
clone size: few
D gene: TRBD2
J gene: TRBJ2-4
CDR3 DNA: TGTGCCAGCAGCCCCCGGGGAGGGGCTGTCATTCAGTACTTC
CDR3 protein: CASSPRGGAVIQYF

V gene: TRBV28
clone size: few
D gene: .
J gene: TRBJ2-7
CDR3 DNA: TGTGCCAGCAAAAGTCTGAGGGAGCAGTACTTC
CDR3 protein: CASKSLREQYF

V gene: TRBV12-3/TRBV12-4
clone size: .
D gene: .
J gene: TRBJ2-2
CDR3 DNA: TGTGCCAGCTACCAGAGTGGAGGGAAGCCGGCCGGGGAGCTGTTTTTT
CDR3 protein: CASYQSGGKPAGELFF

V gene: TRBV3-1
clone size: .
D gene: TRBD2
J gene: TRBJ2-3
CDR3 DNA: TGTGCCAGCACCAAAGGTGGACTAGCGGGGCCCCACGATACGCAGTATTTT
CDR3 protein: CASTKGGLAGPHDTQYF

V gene: TRBV4-1
clone size: few
D gene: .
J gene: TRBJ2-2
CDR3 DNA: TGCGCCAGCAGCCACTCTAGGCAGGGCCCGAACACCGGGGAGCTGTTTTTT
CDR3 protein: CASSHSRQGPNTGELFF

V gene: TRBV12-3/TRBV12-4
clone size: many
D gene: TRBD1
J gene: TRBJ2-7
CDR3 DNA: TGTGCCAGCAGTAGCCGGACAGGGGGCTCCTACGAGCAGTACTTC
CDR3 protein: CASSSRTGGSYEQYF

V gene: TRBV29-1
clone size: many
D gene: TRBD1
J gene: TRBJ2-7
CDR3 DNA: TGCAGCGTTGGGGGATACAGGGGCGAGCAGTACTTC
CDR3 protein: CSVGGYRGEQYF

V gene: TRBV18
clone size: .
D gene: TRBD2
J gene: TRBJ2-1
CDR3 DNA: TGTGCCAGCACGAGCAATAGCGGGGTTGGGAGTGAGCAGTTCTTC
CDR3 protein: CASTSNSGVGSEQFF

V gene: TRBV3-1
clone size: many
D gene: .
J gene: TRBJ2-3
CDR3 DNA: TGTGCCAGCAGCGTGGACAGCTACACAGATACGCAGTATTTT
CDR3 protein: CASSVDSYTDTQYF

V gene: TRBV4-2
clone size: few
D gene: TRBD1
J gene: TRBJ1-1
CDR3 DNA: TGTGCCAGCAGCCAAGATACCCTAGGACAGGCGAACACTGAAGCTTTCTTT
CDR3 protein: CASSQDTLGQANTEAFF

V gene: TRBV29-1
clone size: .
D gene: .
J gene: TRBJ1-1
CDR3 DNA: TGCAGCGTTGGACCTAGGAACACTGAAGCTTTCTTT
CDR3 protein: CSVGPRNTEAFF

V gene: TRBV20-1
clone size: many
D gene: .
J gene: TRBJ1-5
CDR3 DNA: TGCAGTGCTAGGGAAGGGGTATCAGGGCCCCAGCATTTT
CDR3 protein: CSAREGVSGPQHF

V gene: TRBV28
clone size: .
D gene: .
J gene: TRBJ1-1
CDR3 DNA: TGTGCCAGCAGTTTAGAGAGCGCTGAAGCTTTCTTT
CDR3 protein: CASSLESAEAFF

V gene: TRBV5-1
clone size: few
D gene: .
J gene: TRBJ1-4
CDR3 DNA: TGCGCCAGCAGCTTGAACGGAGGTGAAAAACTGTTTTTT
CDR3 protein: CASSLNGGEKLFF

V gene: TRBV6-1
clone size: .
D gene: .
J gene: TRBJ2-1
CDR3 DNA: TGTGCCAGCAGATTGGGAGTACTCTCCTACAATGAGCAGTTCTTC
CDR3 protein: CASRLGVLSYNEQFF

V gene: TRBV7-9
clone size: .
D gene: .
J gene: TRBJ2-7
CDR3 DNA: TGTGCCAGCAGCTTCGACGGCCCGGTGGAAGAGCAGTACTTC
CDR3 protein: CASSFDGPVEEQYF

V gene: TRBV28
clone size: many
D gene: .
J gene: TRBJ2-3
CDR3 DNA: TGTGCCAGCAGTTTATATGGCGGAACAGATACGCAGTATTTT
CDR3 protein: CASSLYGGTDTQYF

V gene: TRBV29-1
clone size: .
D gene: .
J gene: TRBJ2-5
CDR3 DNA: TGCAGCGCGGGGGCTTTCGGGGAGACCCAGTACTTC
CDR3 protein: CSAGAFGETQYF

V gene: TRBV12-3/TRBV12-4
clone size: .
D gene: TRBD2
J gene: TRBJ2-1
CDR3 DNA: TGTGCCAGCACCTCTAGCGGGAGCCCATCTGAGCAGTTCTTC
CDR3 protein: CASTSSGSPSEQFF

V gene: TRBV20-1
clone size: .
D gene: .
J gene: TRBJ2-7
CDR3 DNA: TGCAGTGCTAGAGTCGGCGTAGTCGAGCAGTACTTC
CDR3 protein: CSARVGVVEQYF

V gene: TRBV12-3/TRBV12-4
clone size: few
D gene: TRBD1
J gene: TRBJ2-2
CDR3 DNA: TGTGCCAGCAGAATGACAGGGTTCACCGGGGAGCTGTTTTTT
CDR3 protein: CASRMTGFTGELFF